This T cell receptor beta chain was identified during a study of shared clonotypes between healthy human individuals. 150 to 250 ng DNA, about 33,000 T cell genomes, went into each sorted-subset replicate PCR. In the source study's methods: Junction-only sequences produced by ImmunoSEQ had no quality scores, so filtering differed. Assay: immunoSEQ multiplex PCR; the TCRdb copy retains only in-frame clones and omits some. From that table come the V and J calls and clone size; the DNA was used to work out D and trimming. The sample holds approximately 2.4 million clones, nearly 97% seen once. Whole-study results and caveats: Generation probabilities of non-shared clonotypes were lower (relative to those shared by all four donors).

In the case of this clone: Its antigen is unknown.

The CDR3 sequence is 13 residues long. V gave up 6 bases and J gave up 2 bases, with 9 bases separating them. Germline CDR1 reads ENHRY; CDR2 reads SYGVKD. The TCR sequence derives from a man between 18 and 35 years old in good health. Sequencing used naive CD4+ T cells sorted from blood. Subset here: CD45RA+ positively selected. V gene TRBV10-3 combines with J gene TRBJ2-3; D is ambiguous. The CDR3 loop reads CAIREAPTDTQYF. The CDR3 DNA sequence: TGTGCCATCAGGGAAGCCCCCACAGATACGCAGTATTTT.